A single sample is the source of the 8 T cell receptor beta chains below, sequenced in a study of T-cell reconstitution after alpha-beta-depleted transplantation in children. Unique molecular identifiers featured in how the TCRbeta library was prepared. TCRdb called the PCR reads again in MiXCR, with one record for every CDR3 protein. The sample comprises around 200,000 distinct CDR3 sequences, more than 6.5% of which are singletons, and 3% to 3.5% rests with the top ten. The source material was PBMCs from the stem cell graft donor, sampled from the stem cell graft. Receptors originate from a human donor who donated a stem cell graft to a child with Wiskott-Aldrich syndrome.

This clonotype was counted at least ten times. The chain uses TRBV12-3 or TRBV12-4 and TRBJ2-2, with 8 bases that match TRBD2. This CDR3 has 15 residues. The V and J ends lost 6 bases and 8 bases, in that order; junction bases with no gene match: 11. The CDR3 sequence: CASSAVGGALGELFF. Here the CDR3 DNA reads TGTGCCAGCAGCGCCGTCGGGGGGGCCCTGGGGGAGCTGTTTTTT.

The chain has TRBV2 and TRBJ1-5; D ambiguous. Germline loops: CDR1 SNHLY, CDR2 FYNNEI. Trimming removed 1 base from V and 2 bases from J, with 6 bases in between. This CDR3 comprises 14 residues. CDR3: CASSEGRGNQPQHF. The DNA of the CDR3 is TGTGCCAGCAGTGAAGGACGGGGCAATCAGCCCCAGCATTTT.

This clonotype was counted ten times or more. The J gene is TRBJ2-2, the V gene TRBV5-1; the D is unclear. Germline lookup yields CDR1 SGHRS and CDR2 YFSETQ. The CDR3 sequence is 13 residues long. The germline V and J ends were trimmed by 2 bases and 6 bases, with 8 bases remaining between them. This chain's CDR3 is CASSLPEPGELFF. In DNA, the CDR3 is TGCGCCAGCAGCTTACCCGAACCCGGGGAGCTGTTTTTT.

This clonotype has just a few counts. The chain carries TRBV9 and TRBJ1-1; D unclear. The CDR3 is 14 amino acids. Trimming took 0 bases from V and 4 from J, leaving 10 bases between them. Germline-derived CDR1 and CDR2 are SGDLS and YYNGEE. CDR3 sequence (DNA): TGTGCCAGCAGCGTAGATGCAGCCTCCACTGAAGCTTTCTTT. Encoded protein: CASSVDAASTEAFF.

This clonotype was detected many times. The chain combines TRBV28 with TRBJ1-5, with TRBD1 identical over 9 bases. The V segment lost 7 bases and the J segment 7 bases; nucleotides outside the gene matches: 14. The germline V gene has CDR1 MDHEN and CDR2 SYDVKM. There are 16 residues in the CDR3. CDR3 residues: CASTMGQGFGIQPQHF. The CDR3 nucleotides read TGTGCCAGCACTATGGGACAGGGCTTTGGAATCCAGCCCCAGCATTTT.

This clonotype appeared a few times. The V call is TRBV5-1, the J call TRBJ1-1; 8 bases align to TRBD1. The V and J ends lost 1 base and 4 bases, in that order; junction bases with no gene match: 9. The germline CDR1 and CDR2 sequences are SGHRS and YFSETQ. The CDR3 sequence is 16 residues long. CDR3 nucleotides: TGCGCCAGCAGCTTGAATATGCAGGGGGCATCCACTGAAGCTTTCTTT. Its translation is CASSLNMQGASTEAFF.

The V and J genes are TRBV5-1 and TRBJ1-5, with 9 nucleotides matching TRBD1. The CDR3 length is 15 residues. Germline V gives CDR1 SGHRS, CDR2 YFSETQ. The V gene end was trimmed by 4 bases and the J gene end by 4 bases; junction bases not matched to a gene: 6. DNA of the CDR3: TGCGCCAGCAGCAGATCCGGGACAGGGAATCAGCCCCAGCATTTT. Translating gives CASSRSGTGNQPQHF. The variable domain in full, with the rest retrieved from reference TRBV5-1 and TRBJ1-5, is KAGVTQTPRYLIKTRGQQVTLSCSPISGHRSVSWYQQTPGQGLQFLFEYFSETQRNKGNFPGRFSGRQFSNSRSEMNVSTLELGDSALYLCASSRSGTGNQPQHFGDGTRLSIL.

This clonotype was observed a handful of times. The chain joins TRBV11-1 to TRBJ2-2; weak D call: TRBD2 (6 bases). V was shortened by 4 bases and J by 2 bases, with 20 bases between the two germline ends. The CDR3 length is 18 residues. Germline-derived CDR1 and CDR2 are SGHAT and FQDESV (reference sequence). CDR3 in amino acids: CASSSTLLAWGNTGELFF. In DNA, the CDR3 is TGTGCCAGCAGCTCCACACTCCTAGCGTGGGGAAACACCGGGGAGCTGTTTTTT. Full variable domain (rest looked up from reference TRBV11-1 and TRBJ2-2): EAEVAQSPRYKITEKSQAVAFWCDPISGHATLYWYRQILGQGPELLVQFQDESVVDDSQLPKDRFSAERLKGVDSTLKIQPAELGDSAMYLCASSSTLLAWGNTGELFFGEGSRLTVL.